The 10 T cell receptor beta chains presented below share a single source sample, sequenced in a study of blood T cell repertoires in COVID-19. This table comes from immunoSEQ multiplex PCR, and its TCRdb copy is limited to in-frame clones, with some not included. The sample consists of roughly 120,000 clones, roughly 80% of them appearing once. Sample: peripheral blood. These receptor sequences come from a man between 25 and 39 years old with acute or convalescent COVID-19.

The chain carries TRBV3-1 (or the pseudogene TRBV3-2) and TRBJ2-4, with 13 bases identical to TRBD2. The CDR3 is made up of 18 amino acids. The junction had 6 bases not matched to a gene; V was cut back by 4 bases and J by 0 bases. Germline CDR1 LGHDT, CDR2 YNNKEL (reference sequence). This CDR3 is CASSPGLAGIGAKNIQYF. The CDR3 DNA follows: TGTGCCAGCAGCCCGGGACTAGCGGGGATAGGAGCCAAAAACATTCAGTACTTC.

This chain connects TRBV27 to TRBJ2-1; 10 bases map to TRBD1. CDR3 length equals 16 residues. Losses at the gene ends were 5 bases for V and 7 bases for J; bases not matched to a gene: 11. Germline V lookup: CDR1 MNHEY, CDR2 SMNVEV (reference sequence). CDR3 DNA sequence: TGTGCCAGCAGTACGGCGAGGACAGGGGGATGGAATGAGCAGTTCTTC. As protein: CASSTARTGGWNEQFF.

The rearrangement joins TRBV7-2 to TRBJ2-5; tentative D call: TRBD1 (5 bases). This CDR3 comprises 14 residues. Germline CDR1 and CDR2: SGHTA and FQGNSA. V shed 5 bases and J shed 5 bases, with 15 bases lying between them. CDR3 residues: CASSPFRTSETQYF. As DNA, the CDR3 is TGTGCCAGCAGCCCCTTCAGGACATCGGAGACCCAGTACTTC.

The chain links TRBV3-1 (or the pseudogene TRBV3-2) to TRBJ1-1, with D possibly TRBD1 on 6 matching bases. This CDR3 spans 13 amino acids. V was pared by 1 base and J by 8 bases, with 11 bases between. Per germline, CDR1 LGHDT and CDR2 YNNKEL (reference sequence). This CDR3 is CASSQGGHGEAFF. The CDR3 DNA follows: TGTGCCAGCAGCCAAGGGGGGCACGGAGAAGCTTTCTTT.

The CDR3 coding sequence is TGTGCCAGCAGCCTCTGGGGTTACGGGGTTGGCTACACCTTC. Its protein is CASSLWGYGVGYTF. This chain connects TRBV6-5 to TRBJ1-2; D unclear. The CDR3 loop spans 14 amino acids. Trimming removed 6 bases from V and 7 bases from J, with 18 bases in between. CDR1 is MNHEY, CDR2 SVGAGI, per germline.

The chain links TRBV6-5 to TRBJ1-5; no firm D call. Germline CDR1 and CDR2: MNHEY and SVGAGI. The CDR3 runs 13 residues. With 0 bases removed from V and 7 bases from J, the gap between germline ends came to 7 bases. The CDR3 sequence: CASSYSSTQPQHF. CDR3 in DNA: TGTGCCAGCAGTTACTCGAGTACCCAGCCCCAGCATTTT.

The chain recombines TRBV6-1 with TRBJ1-1; D might be TRBD1 (6 bases). Germline V gene data show CDR1 as MNHNS and CDR2 as SASEGT. This CDR3 has 15 amino acids. Between the trimmed V and J ends, which lost 3 bases and 5 bases, there was a span of 16 bases. This chain's CDR3 is CASSEDSMGLTEAFF. Written as DNA, the CDR3 is TGTGCCAGCAGTGAGGACAGCATGGGATTGACTGAAGCTTTCTTT.

The chain joins TRBV11-2 to TRBJ2-1; D remains ambiguous. The CDR3 length is 12 residues. Germline CDR1 reads SGHAT; CDR2 reads FQNNGV. The V gene lost 3 bases and the J gene lost 7 bases, with 7 bases spanning the gap. For the CDR3, the DNA is TGTGCCAGCAGCTTGGAACAGAATGAGCAGTTCTTC. Its protein product is CASSLEQNEQFF.

DNA of the CDR3: TGTGCCAGCAGCCAAGATCTTTGGATAGCGGGGGTGATCACCTACAATGAGCAGTTCTTC. This gives the protein CASSQDLWIAGVITYNEQFF. V and J are TRBV14 and TRBJ2-1; TRBD2 aligns across 9 bases. The CDR3 is made up of 20 amino acids. The trim removed 0 bases at V and 2 bases at J, leaving 14 bases unmatched. Germline assignment: CDR1 SGHDN and CDR2 FVKESK.

The rearrangement joins TRBV5-1 to TRBJ2-1, with 11 bases aligning to TRBD2. The CDR3 length is 15 residues. V gave up 2 bases and J gave up 7 bases; unmatched junction bases: 5. Germline V lookup: CDR1 SGHRS, CDR2 YFSETQ. This CDR3 is CASSFLAGGPNEQFF. CDR3 in DNA: TGCGCCAGCAGCTTCTTAGCGGGAGGGCCAAATGAGCAGTTCTTC. Together with reference TRBV5-1 and TRBJ2-1, the CDR3 gives the full variable domain: KAGVTQTPRYLIKTRGQQVTLSCSPISGHRSVSWYQQTPGQGLQFLFEYFSETQRNKGNFPGRFSGRQFSNSRSEMNVSTLELGDSALYLCASSFLAGGPNEQFFGPGTRLTVL.